A single sample is the source of the 15 T cell receptor beta chains below, sequenced in a study of blood T cell repertoires in COVID-19. The assay was immunoSEQ multiplex PCR, and TCRdb's table has in-frame clones only and misses some. The sample consists of 400,000 or so clones, approximately 89% of them appearing once. Sequencing was done on a sample of peripheral blood. The receptor set was obtained from a middle-aged woman with COVID-19, enrolled during active disease.

This chain connects TRBV7-9 to TRBJ1-1; D not resolved. This CDR3 contains 16 residues. Germline V gene lookup returns CDR1 SEHNR and CDR2 FQNEAQ (reference sequence). Deletions cut 1 base from V and 1 base from J, with 13 bases between. CDR3 protein: CASSLVNTVGNTEAFF. In nucleotides, the CDR3 is TGTGCCAGCAGCTTAGTTAACACAGTGGGGAACACTGAAGCTTTCTTT.

The chain combines TRBV7-9 with TRBJ2-1; 14 bases line up with TRBD2. The germline V gene has CDR1 SEHNR and CDR2 FQNEAQ (reference sequence). After removal of 5 bases from V and 0 bases from J, the junction contained 6 bases not matched to a gene. The CDR3 has 18 residues. CDR3 amino acids: CASSPPGTSGGSYNEQFF. The DNA of the CDR3 is TGTGCCAGCAGCCCTCCCGGGACTAGCGGGGGCTCCTACAATGAGCAGTTCTTC.

The chain joins TRBV6-5 to TRBJ1-5, with a possible D match to TRBD1 (5 bases). Trimming left V 0 bases short and J 10 bases short, with 16 bases between. The CDR3 has 15 residues. Germline loops: CDR1 MNHEY, CDR2 SVGAGI. CDR3 amino acids: CASSYSRQGTHPQHF. Written as DNA, the CDR3 is TGTGCCAGCAGTTACTCGCGGCAGGGTACTCATCCCCAGCATTTT.

The chain combines TRBV28 with TRBJ1-5; no reliable D call. The CDR3 has 14 amino acids. CDR1 is MDHEN, CDR2 SYDVKM, per germline. V was clipped by 1 base and J by 7 bases, with 11 bases between them. CDR3 bases: TGTGCCAGCAGTTTATACCGGGGAACGCAGCCCCAGCATTTT. Protein: CASSLYRGTQPQHF. Supplemented by reference TRBV28 and TRBJ1-5, the full variable domain reads DVKVTQSSRYLVKRTGEKVFLECVQDMDHENMFWYRQDPGLGLRLIYFSYDVKMKEKGDIPEGYSVSREKKERFSLILESASTNQTSMYLCASSLYRGTQPQHFGDGTRLSIL.

The sample holds many counts of this clone. V is TRBV18 and J is TRBJ2-7; 8 bases align to TRBD1. The V and J ends lost 0 bases and 3 bases, in that order; junction bases with no gene match: 10. The CDR3 totals 17 residues. Germline values: CDR1 KGHSH, CDR2 LQKENI. The CDR3 nucleotides are TGTGCCAGCTCACCACCCCTCGGTCAGGGGGCCCACTACGAGCAGTACTTC. Its protein is CASSPPLGQGAHYEQYF.

The chain uses TRBV4-3 and TRBJ2-7; tentative D call: TRBD1 (6 bases). In germline, CDR1 is LGHNA, CDR2 YSLEER. V was clipped by 0 bases and J by 4 bases, with 16 bases between them. The CDR3 totals 16 residues. The CDR3 loop reads CASSQDPGAGSYEQYF. DNA of the CDR3: TGCGCCAGCAGCCAAGATCCAGGGGCGGGTTCTTACGAGCAGTACTTC.

This CDR3 reads CASSFGGLSTDTQYF. The CDR3 DNA reads as TGTGCCAGCAGCTTTGGGGGGTTGAGCACAGATACGCAGTATTTT. The rearrangement uses TRBV11-2 and TRBJ2-3; tentatively, D is TRBD2 (6 bases). The V end lost 3 bases, the J end lost 0 bases, and 10 bases lay between the germline ends. The CDR3 consists of 15 residues. Looked up from germline, CDR1 is SGHAT and CDR2 is FQNNGV.

This clone was seen once. The chain has TRBV6-6 and TRBJ1-1; no definite D call. Trimming removed 2 bases from V and 3 bases from J, with 13 bases in between. The CDR3 is 15 amino acids. Germline V CDR1 and CDR2: MNHNY, SVGAGI (reference sequence). The DNA for the CDR3 is TGTGCCAGCAGTTACCAGGCGGGTCTGGACACTGAAGCTTTCTTT. This codes for CASSYQAGLDTEAFF.

Here the CDR3 DNA reads TGCGCCAGCAGGGAGGGTCTAGGGCAGTCACCCCTCCACTTT. This gives the protein CASREGLGQSPLHF. The rearrangement uses TRBV4-3 and TRBJ1-6; D ambiguous. Per the germline V gene, CDR1 is LGHNA and CDR2 is YSLEER. CDR3 length: 14 amino acids. Trimming took 6 bases from V and 10 from J, leaving 16 bases between them.

The chain is built from TRBV30 and TRBJ1-4; 10 bases are a match to TRBD1. This CDR3 spans 16 amino acids. CDR1 is GTSNPN and CDR2 is SVGIG in the germline V gene (reference sequence). V shed 7 bases and J 8 bases; nucleotides not matched to a gene: 16. CDR3 bases: TGTGCCTCCCTCTTCACAGGGACAGGGGTGGGAGAAAAACTGTTTTTT. Encoded protein: CASLFTGTGVGEKLFF.

CDR3 sequence (DNA): TGTGCCTCATCTCGAGACAGGGGATGGATGCAGCCCCAGCATTTT. It is translated as CASSRDRGWMQPQHF. This sequence joins TRBV28 and TRBJ1-5, with TRBD1 identical over 8 bases. V was clipped by 11 bases and J by 7 bases; unmatched bases: 16. The CDR3 has 15 amino acids. Per the germline V gene, CDR1 is MDHEN and CDR2 is SYDVKM. Full variable domain (outside the CDR3, taken from reference TRBV28 and TRBJ1-5): DVKVTQSSRYLVKRTGEKVFLECVQDMDHENMFWYRQDPGLGLRLIYFSYDVKMKEKGDIPEGYSVSREKKERFSLILESASTNQTSMYLCASSRDRGWMQPQHFGDGTRLSIL.

Turning to this clone: Different DNA sequences within this sample yield the same CDR3. The CDR3 DNA sequence: TGTGCCAGCAGCTTAGGTACAGTCTCTGGAAACACCATATATTTT. This codes for CASSLGTVSGNTIYF. The V call is TRBV7-9, the J call TRBJ1-3; D is undetermined. Between the trimmed V and J ends, which lost 1 base and 0 bases, there was a span of 7 bases. This CDR3 comprises 15 residues. The germline V gene encodes CDR1 SEHNR and CDR2 FQNEAQ (reference sequence).

This clone was seen many times. This chain connects TRBV20-1 to TRBJ1-5; tentative D call: TRBD1 (5 bases). In germline, CDR1 is DFQATT, CDR2 SNEGSKA (reference sequence). The length of the CDR3 is 15 residues. The V end was cut by 6 bases, the J end by 6 bases, with 21 bases between. The CDR3 is CSASRGVGATQPQHF. The CDR3 nucleotides are TGCAGTGCCAGTCGGGGGGTAGGGGCAACTCAGCCCCAGCATTTT.

The rearrangement joins TRBV19 to TRBJ1-2, with TRBD1 matching over 7 bases. Germline values: CDR1 LNHDA, CDR2 SQIVND (reference sequence). The CDR3 has 15 amino acids. V lost 5 bases and J lost 4; bases outside the gene matches: 10. DNA for the CDR3: TGTGCCAGTAGTGCAGGGGGACACCCTAGCTATGGCTACACCTTC. The encoded protein is CASSAGGHPSYGYTF.

V usage is TRBV28 and J usage is TRBJ1-1; D ambiguous. The V end lost 6 bases, the J end lost 4 bases, and 15 bases lay between the germline ends. Germline values: CDR1 MDHEN, CDR2 SYDVKM. CDR3 length: 14 residues. CDR3 bases: TGTGCCAGCAGCCCTAATATGAGGGCCACTGAAGCTTTCTTT. Its protein is CASSPNMRATEAFF.